The subject of this entry is one T cell receptor beta chain. This clone has only a few counts. It has no known antigen specificity. Per-nucleotide qualities are absent, and no much larger clonotype sits a single base away. The cohort consisted of 600 to 700 healthy bone marrow donors. At the time of sampling, all cohort members were nominally healthy, though unrecorded immune exposures were likely present. The donor tested CMV seropositive, placing the donor among the 290 or so seropositive members of the cohort. A peripheral blood sample was provided by each donor, and peripheral blood mononuclear cells were used for TCR beta sequencing. Genomic DNA was extracted from the blood cell samples with the Qiagen DNeasy Blood Extraction Kit. The data derive from a study of cytomegalovirus exposure and HLA in healthy donors (dated by TCRdb to about 2017). Regarding the study in general: An earlier analysis of several hundred of the donors reported more than 250 Gb of sequence data and approximately 110 million unique TCR beta sequences from roughly 180 million T cells. An early release that covered about 600 HLA-typed donors contained approximately 300 gigabases of sequencing data and around 80 million unique TCR sequences. Among the roughly 370 genotyped donors, approximately 81% belonged to the genetic ancestry cluster associated with self-reported Caucasian donors. The study aimed to test whether signatures of past pathogen exposure could be identified by cataloging public T cell receptors. The study used immunosequencing to profile the T cell repertoires of 670 or so subjects and linked those repertoires to cytomegalovirus serostatus. Besides the first cohort of roughly 700 subjects, a separate validation cohort made up of roughly 120 different subjects was used. To predict cytomegalovirus infection status, the study combined high-throughput TCR immunosequencing, statistical association of individual TCRs with disease status, and machine learning. In a later analysis, previously published TCR beta repertoires from hundreds of donors were re-analyzed and high-resolution HLA genotyping was added so that TCR occurrence patterns could be studied. In the later analysis, no new phenotypic data were used to find candidate immune exposures; instead, reliance was placed on TCR beta sequences and their occurrence across donors. To decide whether each TCR beta V gene segment behaved as functional or pseudogenic, an earlier analysis of approximately 600 of the donors relied on high-throughput TCR beta sequencing. Alongside the repertoire data, information on donor age, sex, ethnicity and CMV serostatus was compiled. Genome-wide SNP genotypes for about 65% of the roughly 700 donors were used in a later genetic analysis, which treated that subset as a discovery cohort. Every discovery cohort repertoire had been produced on one sequencing platform. Both class I and class II loci were covered by HLA typing, at four-digit resolution. Typing coverage varied by locus: roughly 629-640 donors for A, B, C, DRB1 and DQB1; roughly 560 for DQA1; more than 600 for DPA1; approximately 490 for DPB1. Five DR-DQ haplotypes were treated as single units for association and clustering because of strong linkage in the cohort. On average, roughly 240,000 unique TCR beta nucleotide sequences were sequenced per donor among 300 to 500 genotyped donors of the cohort, with roughly 19% of those sequences being non-productive.

V sheds 1 base and J sheds 2 bases, leaving 5 bases between their ends. The CDR3 holds 13 amino acids from the cysteine to the phenylalanine. The DNA shown is the 39-base CDR3, in frame from base 1. The germline V gene provides CDR1 SNHLY and CDR2 FYNNEI. The library was built by means of the immunoSEQ multiplex PCR assay. A mixture of 60 forward primers for TCR Vbeta segments and 13 reverse primers for TCR Jbeta segments was used in the multiplex PCR. Amplification of the CDR3 region of rearranged TCR beta genes was performed with a multiplex PCR assay on genomic DNA. On the Illumina HiSeq System, the amplified TCR beta libraries were sequenced as 87-base-pair reads. Per the authors' processing: A later analysis counted tens of millions of unique TCR beta chains across the 550 to 750 repertoires, and around 12 million of these chains were shared by at least two donors. Raw reads were error-corrected and collapsed into unique sequences by a nearest-neighbor algorithm in which closely related sequences were merged to remove PCR and sequencing errors. To assign V, D and J gene segments, CDR3 sequences were aligned to IMGT reference sequences. For a sequence to be retained, a match of at least six nucleotides to both a V gene segment and a J gene segment was required. Rearrangements were called productive when the CDR3 lacked stop codons and stayed in frame with V and J; all others were non-productive. CDR3 was defined by IMGT convention, running from the second conserved V-encoded cysteine to the conserved J-encoded phenylalanine. Sequences without an unambiguous match to a single V gene segment were excluded from the earlier analysis of about 640 of the donors. An earlier analysis of several hundred of the donors classified V segments as functional when productive rearrangements were above 56.7% and as segregating when the standard deviation between donors was above 5%. A statistical classification framework was built for diagnosing cytomegalovirus status from the catalog of TCR beta chain sequences. V and J gene assignment, in a later analysis, came from comparing TCR nucleotide sequences with IMGT/GENE-DB human TR gene sequences. The TCRdist pipeline was used in a later analysis to assign CDR3 sequences and most-parsimonious VDJ recombination scenarios. In a later analysis, each TCR beta chain was defined by its CDR3 amino acid sequence together with its V-gene family, and reads lacking a unique V-gene family were excluded. To address suspected cross-contamination and a sequencing artifact, a later analysis removed roughly 640 highly shared, low-generation-probability nucleotide sequences. For each public chain, a later analysis derived a clonal expansion index from normalized ranks of inferred template counts within each repertoire. In a later analysis, generation probabilities were computed with a VDJ recombination model fitted to out-of-frame rearrangements, and the resulting probabilities were checked against IGoR. Hypergeometric tests were used in a later analysis to score TCR-TCR, TCR-HLA and TCR-CMV co-occurrence, with a repertoire-size bias correction applied to the TCR pairs. In a later analysis, false discovery rates were estimated by permuting HLA or CMV assignments 20 times. In a later analysis, co-occurring TCRs were grouped using DBSCAN, with TCRdist sequence similarity added in when clustering inside HLA-allele-positive subsets. Co-occurrence clustering excluded repertoires with fewer than 30,000 or more than 120,000 public chains, plus five with anomalous nucleotide sharing. The immuneACCESS repertoire file appears here via TCRdb, limited to in-frame rearrangements. These files lack a portion of the clones; in checked studies, under half of the deficit traces to unresolved V genes, and the cause of the others is not known. V and J calls and clone size follow that table, whereas D and trimming were derived from the DNA. In all, the sample holds fewer than 55,000 clones, and over 55% of those were seen once. Together, the top ten hold more than 10% of the sample.

What the authors observed across the whole study: A total of 150 or so TCR beta chains were listed by the study as associated with cytomegalovirus. Around 16 rarely observed V segments, including chromosome 9 orphons, were excluded from the earlier analysis of approximately 600 of the donors because counts were too low. Specific HLA alleles were associated with over 15,000 TCR beta sequences at a false discovery rate of 0.05 in a later analysis. In a later analysis, HLA-associated TCR beta chains showed more clonal expansion and lower generation probabilities than non-associated chains that were equally common. V-gene and J-gene trimming of TCR beta chains was associated with a missense DCLRE1C variant in a later genetic analysis, and the association was replicated in an independent cohort. A few of the identified cytomegalovirus-associated TCR beta chains were confirmed in vitro to be specific for cytomegalovirus antigens. A later genetic analysis reported fewer N-insertions in productive TCRs among donors in an Asian-associated ancestry cluster than the roughly 700-donor mean. While some public TCRs were present in many individuals, most TCR sequences turned up only very rarely across donors. Some IMGT-functional V segments, including TRBV6-2 and TRBV6-3, could not be told apart with the 87-base-pair reads, so those segments were excluded. A cluster of highly shared sequence variants was judged likely to be a technical artifact of the sequencing pipeline. Sequencing depth was assumed to be roughly uniform across donors in the presence/absence analyses, though that assumption may not hold. The cohort was sequenced for TCR beta chains only, and without alpha or paired-chain data the features that could be detected were limited. Broadly in line with IMGT annotations, most TCR beta V segments showed up in productive rearrangements about 87% or about 30% of the time in an earlier analysis of 587 of the donors. The authors suggested that the approach could potentially be generalized to other disease states and immunological phenotypes. Correlated functional status among segregating V segments might be attributable to linkage disequilibrium, but an unknown experimental factor could not be ruled out. Assigning TCR associations to individual alleles was difficult when HLA alleles, especially DR and DQ, strongly co-occurred. A further reported finding was that TCR beta sequences accurately predicted the HLA-A and HLA-B alleles for most subjects in the first cohort. In a later analysis, most CMV-associated TCR beta chains were found to appear HLA-restricted, with HLA associations seemingly driven largely by CMV exposure. Cytomegalovirus status was reported to be diagnosed by the classifier with high specificity and sensitivity in both the original and validation cohorts. Because HLA typing was missing for some donors at each locus, association tests included only the typed subset. A later analysis found that TCR association rates varied across HLA loci, with DRB1 alleles showing the most associated TCRs and HLA-C alleles the fewest. A later analysis reported that several top co-occurrence clusters appeared linked to parvovirus B19, influenza, CMV and Epstein-Barr virus. CMV serostatus was the only immune exposure information available for the cohort.

This clonotype was sampled from a man between 60 and 70 years old in good health and CMV-seropositive. The specimen sequenced was PBMCs. The chain is assembled from TRBV2 and TRBJ2-5, with no confident D gene call. The CDR3 protein sequence reads: CASSEGLQETQYF. The DNA is TGTGCCAGCAGTGAAGGGCTGCAAGAGACCCAGTACTTC.